This entry lists 19 T cell receptor beta chains sequenced from one sample in a study of glioma-infiltrating T cells. Using RNA template, CDR3s of TCR alpha and beta were amplified with iRepertoire arm-PCR. MiXCR, applied by TCRdb to the multiplex PCR reads, yields one record per CDR3 protein. The data show some 93,000 distinct CDR3 sequences, approximately 40% seen once. Sequencing was carried out using glioma tissue, nonneoplastic brain tissue, or PBMCs (not recorded which). Source of these receptors: a human donor with low-grade glioma or glioblastoma, undergoing nonglioma brain surgery, or in good health (not recorded which).

This clonotype showed up just once. A much larger clone lies one base from this, so it may be a read error. This chain links TRBV6-4 with TRBJ2-1, with D possibly matching TRBD2 (6 bases). The CDR3 spans 15 residues. Trimming cost V 7 bases and J 7 bases, with 20 bases left between them. The V gene's germline CDR1 is MRHNA and CDR2 SNTAGT. Here the CDR3 reads CASIGTGVDNNEQFF. As DNA, the CDR3 is TGTGCCAGCATAGGGACGGGAGTGGATAATAATGAGCAGTTCTTC.

As concerns this clonotype: This may be a read error, as it is one base from a much larger clone. In DNA, the CDR3 is TGTACCAGCATTACCGGGACCCCCGGGGGTGAAGCTTTCTTT. Amino acids: CTSITGTPGGEAFF. This chain connects TRBV2 to TRBJ1-1; D may be TRBD1 (5 bases). In germline, CDR1 is SNHLY, CDR2 FYNNEI. The CDR3 length is 14 residues. Full variable domain (missing parts from reference TRBV2 and TRBJ1-1): EPEVTQTPSHQVTQMGQEVILRCVPISNHLYFYWYRQILGQKVEFLVSFYNNEISEKSEIFDDQFSVERPDGSNFTLKIRSTKLEDSAMYFCTSITGTPGGEAFFGQGTRLTVV.

This clonotype was found many times. This chain connects TRBV5-4 to TRBJ1-4, with D unclear. Trimming removed 0 bases at V and 0 bases at J, with 6 bases between. From germline, CDR1 is SGHNT and CDR2 YYREEE (reference sequence). CDR3 length equals 15 residues. CDR3 sequence: CASSLDQATNEKLFF. CDR3 nucleotide sequence: TGTGCCAGCAGCTTGGACCAGGCAACTAATGAAAAACTGTTTTTT.

This clonotype was picked up many times. V gene TRBV20-1 combines with J gene TRBJ2-7, with a weak D call TRBD1 (6 bases). Per germline, CDR1 DFQATT and CDR2 SNEGSKA (reference sequence). This CDR3 is 12 amino acids long. Trimming stripped 6 bases from V and 1 base from J, with 10 bases between. Here the CDR3 DNA reads TGCAGTGCCGGACAGAAATCCTACGAGCAGTACTTC. Protein sequence: CSAGQKSYEQYF.

This clonotype was seen many times. The genes are TRBV5-4 and TRBJ2-3, with 14 bases aligning to TRBD2. The CDR3 loop spans 17 amino acids. CDR1 is SGHNT, CDR2 YYREEE, per germline (reference sequence). Trimming at V came to 4 bases and at J to 1 base, leaving 5 bases not matched to a gene. CDR3 residues: CASSPAGLAGGTDTQYF. Here the CDR3 DNA reads TGTGCCAGCAGCCCGGCGGGACTAGCGGGAGGCACAGATACGCAGTATTTT.

To note about this clonotype: The junction differs from germline at one of its ends, possibly a read error. The chain couples TRBV6-6 to TRBJ2-7; a weak D match, TRBD1 (5 bases). Germline-derived CDR1 and CDR2 are MNHNY and SVGAGI (reference sequence). The CDR3 loop spans 14 amino acids. CDR3 nucleotides: TGTGCCTGCAGTTACTCTGGACATGCCTACGAGCAGTACTTC. It specifies CACSYSGHAYEQYF.

Only one count was recorded for this clonotype. No conserved phenylalanine or tryptophan ends this CDR3, so it is likely a read error. No DNA is shown, since the ends of the CDR3 on it are uncertain; the CDR3 is the one TCRdb lists. The chain employs TRBV28 and TRBJ1-1; TRBD1 is the table's D call, not checked against the DNA. The CDR3 contains 13 residues when both ends are counted. Germline assignment: CDR1 MDHEN and CDR2 SYDVKM. CDR3: CASVEGGYTEAFS.

This clonotype has a single count. Its ends do not fully match the called genes, so a read error is possible. The chain is built from TRBV6-5 and TRBJ1-1; TRBD1 is a possible D gene (5 bases). The germline gives CDR1 MNHEY, CDR2 SVGAGI. The CDR3 has 14 amino acids. The CDR3 here is CARRAGFSNNEAFF. CDR3 coding DNA: TGTGCCAGAAGAGCAGGGTTTTCAAACAATGAAGCTTTCTTT.

This clonotype has at least ten counts. The chain carries TRBV28 and TRBJ2-4; D might be TRBD1 or TRBD2, each matching 5 bases. The germline gives CDR1 MDHEN, CDR2 SYDVKM. The CDR3 runs to 17 residues. V lost 5 bases to trimming and J lost 4 bases, with 21 bases between them. Here the CDR3 reads CASSPYGTATSKNIQYF. In nucleotides, the CDR3 is TGTGCCAGCAGTCCGTACGGGACGGCAACTTCTAAAAACATTCAGTACTTC.

As for this clonotype: Being one base from a much bigger clone, this may be a read error. This rearrangement joins TRBV12-3 or TRBV12-4 to TRBJ2-5; D assignment may be TRBD1 or TRBD2 (6 bases each). The CDR3 totals 13 residues. DNA of the CDR3: TGTGCCTGCAGCGTAAGGGGGGAAGAGACCCAGTACTTC. This translates into CACSVRGEETQYF.

This clonotype was found a few times. J is TRBJ2-7 and V is TRBV5-1, with TRBD1 identical over 8 bases. Germline V gene data show CDR1 as SGHRS and CDR2 as YFSETQ. J gave up 6 bases and V 1 base, and 9 bases lay outside the gene matches. The CDR3 is 15 amino acids. DNA for the CDR3: TGCGCCAGCAGCTTGAGGGCGACAGGGGTCGGCGAGCAGTACTTC. Its protein is CASSLRATGVGEQYF.

This clonotype was detected only once. This may be a read error, as it is one base from a much larger clone. This sequence joins TRBV7-8 and TRBJ2-7, with D possibly called TRBD1 or TRBD2 (6 bases each). The V and J ends lost 4 bases and 5 bases respectively, with 15 bases between them. Germline CDR1 is SGHVS and CDR2 is FQNEAQ. There are 14 residues in the CDR3. The CDR3 nucleotides read TGTGCCAGCAGCTCAGGGTTAGGGGGGAACGAGCAGTACTTC. Encoded protein: CASSSGLGGNEQYF.

V is TRBV7-9 and J is TRBJ2-5; D gene uncertain. The CDR3 loop spans 14 amino acids. V shed 2 bases and J shed 12 bases, with 19 bases lying between them. Germline CDR1 and CDR2: SEHNR and FQNEAQ (reference sequence). This CDR3 reads CASSLNSGKEAKYF. The CDR3 coding sequence is TGTGCCAGCAGCTTAAACTCAGGCAAAGAGGCCAAGTACTTC.

This clonotype was seen repeatedly, ten times or more. The genes are TRBV6-2 or TRBV6-3 and TRBJ2-2; maybe TRBD2 (5 bases). The V end was cut by 0 bases, the J end by 5 bases, with 7 bases between. CDR3 length: 14 amino acids. CDR1 and CDR2 (germline): MNHEY, SVGEGT. The CDR3 DNA follows: TGTGCCAGCAGTTACTCGCGGAGGACCGGGGAGCTGTTTTTT. Amino acid sequence: CASSYSRRTGELFF.

By share of the sample, this clonotype is medium-sized (0.01 to 0.1%). The chain uses TRBV7-8 and TRBJ1-1, with a weak D call TRBD1 (5 bases). The CDR3 sequence is 15 residues long. Germline CDR1 reads SGHVS; CDR2 reads FQNEAQ. The V end lost 2 bases, the J end lost 2 bases, and 12 bases lay between the germline ends. The CDR3 loop is CASSLRGRTNTEAFF. CDR3 bases: TGTGCCAGCAGCTTAAGGGGACGGACAAACACTGAAGCTTTCTTT. The full variable domain, in which reference TRBV7-8 and TRBJ1-1 provide the parts outside the CDR3, is GAGVSQSPRYKVAKRGQDVALRCDPISGHVSLFWYQQALGQGPEFLTYFQNEAQLDKSGLPSDRFFAERPEGSVSTLKIQRTQQEDSAVYLCASSLRGRTNTEAFFGQGTRLTVV.

This clonotype has a count of ten or more. The genes are TRBV5-4 and TRBJ2-3; TRBD1 is a possible D gene (5 bases). Germline V lookup: CDR1 SGHNT, CDR2 YYREEE (reference sequence). This CDR3 has 16 residues. The V gene lost 0 bases and the J gene lost 0 bases, with 11 bases spanning the gap. The CDR3 nucleotides read TGTGCCAGCAGCTTGGATGCAGGGTACAGCACAGATACGCAGTATTTT. Protein sequence: CASSLDAGYSTDTQYF.

This clonotype was counted many times. The J gene is TRBJ2-1, the V gene TRBV9, with TRBD1 matching 9 bases. The CDR3 runs to 16 residues. Germline assignment: CDR1 SGDLS and CDR2 YYNGEE. J gave up 8 bases and V 0 bases, and 9 bases lay outside the gene matches. The CDR3 DNA is TGTGCCAGCAGCGTAGATGTGGGACAGGGAAGCGATGAGCAGTTCTTC. It codes for CASSVDVGQGSDEQFF.

The table lists this clonotype with many counts. The CDR3 spells CASSYVSGQGVYEQYF. In DNA form, the CDR3 reads TGTGCCAGCAGTTACGTTTCGGGACAGGGAGTTTACGAGCAGTACTTC. The genes are TRBV6-2 or TRBV6-3 and TRBJ2-7; 9 bases are shared with TRBD1. From germline, CDR1 is MNHEY and CDR2 SVGEGT. The CDR3 runs 16 residues. The ends lost 2 bases at V and 4 bases at J; junction bases unmatched: 9.

The genes are TRBV5-6 and TRBJ1-1, with D hard to call. This CDR3 contains 15 residues. Germline V gene lookup returns CDR1 SGHDT and CDR2 YYEEEE. The V end lost 4 bases, the J end lost 1 base, and 14 bases lay between the germline ends. The CDR3 spells CASSPRTGWNTEAFF. For the CDR3, the DNA is TGTGCCAGCAGCCCCCGAACGGGGTGGAACACTGAAGCTTTCTTT. Full variable domain (outside the CDR3, taken from reference TRBV5-6 and TRBJ1-1): DAGVTQSPTHLIKTRGQQVTLRCSPKSGHDTVSWYQQALGQGPQFIFQYYEEEERQRGNFPDRFSGHQFPNYSSELNVNALLLGDSALYLCASSPRTGWNTEAFFGQGTRLTVV.